This T cell receptor (beta chain) was sequenced in a study of T cells after yellow fever vaccination (dated by TCRdb to the late 2010s). Looking at the study overall: Libraries from fractions with low cell numbers were prepared with the SMART-Seq v4 Ultra Low Input RNA kit. To follow T-cell clones before and after both primary and booster YFV17D yellow fever vaccination, bulk TCR alpha and beta repertoires underwent longitudinal sequencing. Two healthy male donors, one aged 18 to 29 and one aged 30 to 39 years, were included in the cohort. Blood was drawn at multiple timepoints before and after primary and secondary immunization, with bulk PBMC replicates and cell subsets isolated.

TCR cDNA was synthesized by 5'RACE template switching, through which a universal primer site and unique molecular identifiers were introduced. Priming of cDNA synthesis was performed from both the TCR alpha and TCR beta constant segments. Two PCR steps were used to amplify libraries, with sample barcodes and sequencing adapters being added in the second step. Sequencing of the libraries was done on either Illumina HiSeq 2500 (2x100 bp) or NovaSeq (2x150 bp). Per the original workflow: Demultiplexing of reads and collapsing into UMI consensus sequences were performed with MIGEC, and V(D)J alignment was carried out with MiXCR. Vaccine-responding clonotypes were identified with edgeR using replicate PBMC samples, with FDR below 0.01 and a log2 fold change above 5 up to day 15 being required. CD4 or CD8 identity was assigned to each bulk clonotype according to whether the clonotype was present at higher abundance in the sequenced CD4 repertoire or the sequenced CD8 repertoire. Using fastp trimming at Q25 and MiXCR clonotype assembly, TCRdb reanalyzed the public sequencing data and kept in-frame beta chains. Rows are combined by CDR3 protein, so each entry shows the most common genes and DNA. These V and J calls originate from TCRdb's pipeline instead of the authors' own analysis. This sample is represented by around 590,000 distinct CDR3 sequences; 9% to 15% of them were singletons. The biggest ten clones account for more than 13% of the sample.

This specimen's treatment or condition label, interpreted: live attenuated yellow fever vaccine strain. At each blood-draw timepoint, two biological replicates of bulk PBMCs were obtained. PBMCs were isolated from peripheral blood using a standard Ficoll-Paque protocol. TriZol was used to extract RNA from bulk PBMCs, from CD4 and CD8 fractions, and from dextramer-positive and dextramer-negative fractions. Study-wide conclusions, independent of this receptor: Because the study included only a couple of donors, the extent to which the findings can be generalized is limited. The secondary T-cell response was found to be weaker but faster than the primary response, with a peak reached on day 5 rather than on day 15. A small share of clonotypes was detected in both CD4 and CD8 compartments, with the overlap likely arising from convergent recombination. Most clones expanded after primary vaccination (96% of CD4 and 88% of CD8) were re-detected after the booster, suggesting that broad memory maintenance occurred. Computational filtering was required because FACS-sorted repertoires could contain abundant contaminating clonotypes from the bulk population.

Measured from the cysteine to the phenylalanine, the CDR3 is 15 residues long. Only the CDR3 DNA is retained, 45 bases long and in frame from the first base. At the junction V is shortened by 4 bases and J by 8 bases, with 21 bases in between. According to the germline V gene, CDR1 reads SGHRS and CDR2 reads YFSETQ. On this clonotype itself: The antigen it recognizes is unknown. Per-base qualities were not stored, and no clone one base away is much larger.

The chain links TRBV5-1 with TRBJ1-2; the D region possibly corresponds to TRBD1 (6 bases align). The sequence came from a man aged 25-45 years who received the YFV17D yellow fever vaccine. Sequences were derived from PBMCs, sampled on the day of the yellow fever booster vaccination. The CDR3 region: CASSPSEGGLKGYTF. The bases read TGCGCCAGCAGCCCCTCCGAGGGGGGTTTGAAAGGCTACACCTTC.